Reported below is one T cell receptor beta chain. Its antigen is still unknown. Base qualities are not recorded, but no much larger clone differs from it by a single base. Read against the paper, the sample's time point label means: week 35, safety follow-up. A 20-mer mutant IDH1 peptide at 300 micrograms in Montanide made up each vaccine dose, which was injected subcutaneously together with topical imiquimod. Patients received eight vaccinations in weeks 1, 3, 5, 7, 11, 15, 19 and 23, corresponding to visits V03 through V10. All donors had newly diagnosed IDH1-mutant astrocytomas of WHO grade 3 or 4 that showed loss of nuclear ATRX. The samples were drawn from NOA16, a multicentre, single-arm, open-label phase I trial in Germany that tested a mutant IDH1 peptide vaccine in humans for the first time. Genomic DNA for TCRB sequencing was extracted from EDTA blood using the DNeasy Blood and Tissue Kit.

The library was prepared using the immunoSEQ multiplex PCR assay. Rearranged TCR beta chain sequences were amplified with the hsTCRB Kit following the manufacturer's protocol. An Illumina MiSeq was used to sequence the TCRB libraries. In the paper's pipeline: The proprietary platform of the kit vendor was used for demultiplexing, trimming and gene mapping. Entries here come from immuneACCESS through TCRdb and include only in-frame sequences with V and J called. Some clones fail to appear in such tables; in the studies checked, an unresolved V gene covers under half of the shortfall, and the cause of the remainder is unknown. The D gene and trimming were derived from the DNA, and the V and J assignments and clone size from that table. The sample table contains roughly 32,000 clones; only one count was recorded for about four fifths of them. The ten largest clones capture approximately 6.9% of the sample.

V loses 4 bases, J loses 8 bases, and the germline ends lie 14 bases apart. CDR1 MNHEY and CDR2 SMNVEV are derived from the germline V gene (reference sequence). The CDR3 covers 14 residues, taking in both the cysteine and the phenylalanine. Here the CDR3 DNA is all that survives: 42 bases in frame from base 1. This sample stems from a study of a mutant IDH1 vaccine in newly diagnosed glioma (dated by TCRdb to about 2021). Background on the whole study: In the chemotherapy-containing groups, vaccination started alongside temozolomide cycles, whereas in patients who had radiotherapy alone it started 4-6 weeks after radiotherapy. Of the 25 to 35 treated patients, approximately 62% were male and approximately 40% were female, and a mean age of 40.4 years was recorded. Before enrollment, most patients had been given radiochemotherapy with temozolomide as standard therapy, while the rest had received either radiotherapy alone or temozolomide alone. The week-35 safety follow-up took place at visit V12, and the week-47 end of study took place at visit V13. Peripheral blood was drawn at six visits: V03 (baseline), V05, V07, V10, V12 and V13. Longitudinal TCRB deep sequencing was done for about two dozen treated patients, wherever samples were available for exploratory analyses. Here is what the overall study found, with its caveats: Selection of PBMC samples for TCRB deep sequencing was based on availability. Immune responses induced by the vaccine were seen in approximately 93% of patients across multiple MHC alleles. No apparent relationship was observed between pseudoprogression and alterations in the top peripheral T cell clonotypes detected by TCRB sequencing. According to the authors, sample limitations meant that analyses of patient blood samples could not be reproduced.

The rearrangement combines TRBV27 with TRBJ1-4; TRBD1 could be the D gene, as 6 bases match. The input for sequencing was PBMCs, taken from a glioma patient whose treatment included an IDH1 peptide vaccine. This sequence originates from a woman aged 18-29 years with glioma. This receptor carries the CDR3 CASSYQGNVEKLFF. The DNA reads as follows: TGTGCCAGCAGTTACCAGGGGAACGTGGAAAAACTGTTTTTT.